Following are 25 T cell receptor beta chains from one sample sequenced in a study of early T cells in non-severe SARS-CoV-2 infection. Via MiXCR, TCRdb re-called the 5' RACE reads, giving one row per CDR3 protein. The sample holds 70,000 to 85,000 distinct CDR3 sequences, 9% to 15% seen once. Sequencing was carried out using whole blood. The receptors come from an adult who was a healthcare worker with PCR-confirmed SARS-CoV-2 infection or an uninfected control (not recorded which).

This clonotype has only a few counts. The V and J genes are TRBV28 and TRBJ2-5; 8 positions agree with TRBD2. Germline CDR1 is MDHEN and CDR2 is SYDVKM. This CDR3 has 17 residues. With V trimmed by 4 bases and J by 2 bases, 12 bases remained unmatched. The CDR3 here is CASSSSARTSLQETQYF. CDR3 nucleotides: TGTGCCAGCAGTTCCTCTGCTCGGACTAGCTTGCAAGAGACCCAGTACTTC.

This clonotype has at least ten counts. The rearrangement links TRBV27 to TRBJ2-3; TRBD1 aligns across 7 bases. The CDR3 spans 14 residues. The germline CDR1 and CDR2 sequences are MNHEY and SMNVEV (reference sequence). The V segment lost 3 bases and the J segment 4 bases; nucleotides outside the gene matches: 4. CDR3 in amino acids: CASSFTGDADTQYF. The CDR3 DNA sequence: TGTGCCAGCAGTTTCACAGGGGACGCAGATACGCAGTATTTT.

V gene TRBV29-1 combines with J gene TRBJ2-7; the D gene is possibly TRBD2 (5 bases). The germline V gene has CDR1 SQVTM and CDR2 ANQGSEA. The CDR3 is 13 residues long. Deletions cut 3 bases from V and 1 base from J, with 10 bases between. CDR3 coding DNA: TGCAGCGTTGAGGCCGGGGAGTCCTACGAGCAGTACTTC. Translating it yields CSVEAGESYEQYF.

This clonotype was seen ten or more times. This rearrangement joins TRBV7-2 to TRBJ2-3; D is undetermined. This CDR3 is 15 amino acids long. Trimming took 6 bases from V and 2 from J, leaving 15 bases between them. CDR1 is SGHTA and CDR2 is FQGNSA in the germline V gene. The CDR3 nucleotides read TGTGCCAGCAGAACTGGACCCATACTCACAGATACGCAGTATTTT. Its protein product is CASRTGPILTDTQYF.

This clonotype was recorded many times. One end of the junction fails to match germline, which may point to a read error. The CDR3 region is CASSLAGYTDTQYF. The CDR3 DNA follows: TGTGCCAGCAGCCTAGCGGGATACACAGATACGCAGTATTTT. The chain carries TRBV7-7 and TRBJ2-3; 9 bases are shared with TRBD2. Germline-derived CDR1 and CDR2 are SSHAT and FNYEAQ (reference sequence). CDR3 length: 14 amino acids.

CDR3 loop: CSVGGTGDNIQYF. CDR3 sequence (DNA): TGCAGCGTAGGAGGGACAGGGGATAACATTCAGTACTTC. V gene TRBV29-1 combines with J gene TRBJ2-4, with 10 bases identical to TRBD1. Germline V gene data show CDR1 as SQVTM and CDR2 as ANQGSEA. Trimming at V came to 6 bases and at J to 7 bases, leaving 6 bases not matched to a gene. The CDR3 has 13 residues.

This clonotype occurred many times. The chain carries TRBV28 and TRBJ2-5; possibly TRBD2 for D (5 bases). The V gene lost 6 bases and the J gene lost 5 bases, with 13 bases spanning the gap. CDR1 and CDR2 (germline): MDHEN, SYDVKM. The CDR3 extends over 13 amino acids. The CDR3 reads CASSPTSPETQYF. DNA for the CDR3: TGTGCCAGCAGCCCTACTAGTCCGGAGACCCAGTACTTC.

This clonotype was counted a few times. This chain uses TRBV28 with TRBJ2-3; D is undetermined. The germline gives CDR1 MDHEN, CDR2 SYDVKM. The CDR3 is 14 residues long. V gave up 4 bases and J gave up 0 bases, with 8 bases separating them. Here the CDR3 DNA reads TGTGCCAGCAGTTACCTCCCTAGCACAGATACGCAGTATTTT. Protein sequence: CASSYLPSTDTQYF.

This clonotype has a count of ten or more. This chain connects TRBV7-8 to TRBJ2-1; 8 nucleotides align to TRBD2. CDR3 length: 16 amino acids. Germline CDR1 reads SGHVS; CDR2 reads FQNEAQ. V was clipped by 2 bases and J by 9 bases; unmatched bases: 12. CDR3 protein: CASSLNVGTGGGEQFF. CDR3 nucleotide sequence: TGTGCCAGCAGCTTAAACGTTGGGACGGGAGGGGGTGAGCAGTTCTTC.

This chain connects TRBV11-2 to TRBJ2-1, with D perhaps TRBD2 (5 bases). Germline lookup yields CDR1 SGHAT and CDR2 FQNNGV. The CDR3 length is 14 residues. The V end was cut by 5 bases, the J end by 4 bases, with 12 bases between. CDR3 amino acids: CASSPTRGYNEQFF. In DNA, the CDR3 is TGTGCCAGCAGCCCGACTCGCGGGTACAATGAGCAGTTCTTC.

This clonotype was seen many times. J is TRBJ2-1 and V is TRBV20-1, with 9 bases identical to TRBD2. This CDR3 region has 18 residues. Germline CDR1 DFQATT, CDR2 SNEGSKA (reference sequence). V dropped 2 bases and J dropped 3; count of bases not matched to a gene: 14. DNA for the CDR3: TGCAGTGCTAGATATTCCGGCGGGAGGGCCGGAAACTACAATGAGCAGTTCTTC. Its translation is CSARYSGGRAGNYNEQFF.

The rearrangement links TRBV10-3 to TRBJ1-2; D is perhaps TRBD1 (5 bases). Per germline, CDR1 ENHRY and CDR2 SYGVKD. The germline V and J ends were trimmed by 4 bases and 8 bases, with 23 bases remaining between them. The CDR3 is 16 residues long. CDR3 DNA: TGTGCCATCAGTGTGTCGGGGCAGTTGGGGCCCGGCGGCTACACCTTC. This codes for CAISVSGQLGPGGYTF.

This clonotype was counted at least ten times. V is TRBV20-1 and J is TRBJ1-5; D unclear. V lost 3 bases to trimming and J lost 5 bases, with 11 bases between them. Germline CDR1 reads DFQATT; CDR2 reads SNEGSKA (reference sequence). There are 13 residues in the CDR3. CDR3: CSASASDHQPQHF. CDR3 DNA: TGCAGTGCTAGTGCCTCGGATCATCAGCCCCAGCATTTT.

CDR3 nucleotide sequence: TGTGCCAGCAGTCGTCCCGAGAACACTGAAGCTTTCTTT. Protein product: CASSRPENTEAFF. V gene TRBV6-1 combines with J gene TRBJ1-1; D uncertain. Germline loops: CDR1 MNHNS, CDR2 SASEGT. V lost 5 bases to trimming and J lost 1 base, with 8 bases between them. The CDR3 sequence is 13 residues long.

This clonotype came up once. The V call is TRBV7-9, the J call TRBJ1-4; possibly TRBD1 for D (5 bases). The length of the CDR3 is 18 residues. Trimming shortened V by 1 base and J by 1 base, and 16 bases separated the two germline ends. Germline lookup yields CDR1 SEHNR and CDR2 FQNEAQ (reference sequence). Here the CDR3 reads CASSLERGQGVTNEKLFF. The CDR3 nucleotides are TGTGCCAGCAGCTTAGAACGGGGCCAGGGAGTAACTAATGAAAAACTGTTTTTT.

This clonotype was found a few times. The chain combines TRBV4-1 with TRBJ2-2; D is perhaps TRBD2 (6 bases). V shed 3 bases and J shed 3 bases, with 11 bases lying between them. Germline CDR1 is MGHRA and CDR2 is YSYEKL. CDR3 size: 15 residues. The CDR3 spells CASSQPWGDTGELFF. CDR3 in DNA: TGCGCCAGCAGCCAGCCGTGGGGGGACACCGGGGAGCTGTTTTTT.

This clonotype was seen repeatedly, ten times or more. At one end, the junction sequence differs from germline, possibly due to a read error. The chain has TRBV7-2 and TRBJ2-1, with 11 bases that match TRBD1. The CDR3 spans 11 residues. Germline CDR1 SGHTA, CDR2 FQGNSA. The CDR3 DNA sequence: TGTGCCAGCGGACAGGGGGCGGATGTCGTCTTC. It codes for CASGQGADVVF.

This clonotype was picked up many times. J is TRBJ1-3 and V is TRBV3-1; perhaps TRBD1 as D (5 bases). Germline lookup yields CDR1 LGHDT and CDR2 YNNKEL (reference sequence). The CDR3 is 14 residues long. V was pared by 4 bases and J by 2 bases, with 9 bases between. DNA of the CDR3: TGTGCCAGCAGCCCCGGGGGTGCTGGAAACACCATATATTTT. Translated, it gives CASSPGGAGNTIYF.

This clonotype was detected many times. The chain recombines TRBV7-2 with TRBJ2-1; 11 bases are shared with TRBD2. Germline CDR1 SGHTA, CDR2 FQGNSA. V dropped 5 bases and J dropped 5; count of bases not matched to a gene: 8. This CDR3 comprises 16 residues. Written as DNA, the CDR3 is TGTGCCAGCAGCCAGATAGGGACTAGCGGAGACAATGAGCAGTTCTTC. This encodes CASSQIGTSGDNEQFF. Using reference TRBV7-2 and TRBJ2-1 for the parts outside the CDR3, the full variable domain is GAGVSQSPSNKVTEKGKDVELRCDPISGHTALYWYRQSLGQGLEFLIYFQGNSAPDKSGLPSDRFSAERTGGSVSTLTIQRTQQEDSAVYLCASSQIGTSGDNEQFFGPGTRLTVL.

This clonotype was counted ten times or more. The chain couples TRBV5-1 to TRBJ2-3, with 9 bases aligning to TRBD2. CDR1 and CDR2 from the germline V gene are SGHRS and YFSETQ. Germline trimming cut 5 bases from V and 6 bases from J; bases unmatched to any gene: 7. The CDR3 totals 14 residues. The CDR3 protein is CASSMSAGGDTQYF. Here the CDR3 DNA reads TGCGCCAGCAGTATGTCAGCGGGAGGTGATACGCAGTATTTT.

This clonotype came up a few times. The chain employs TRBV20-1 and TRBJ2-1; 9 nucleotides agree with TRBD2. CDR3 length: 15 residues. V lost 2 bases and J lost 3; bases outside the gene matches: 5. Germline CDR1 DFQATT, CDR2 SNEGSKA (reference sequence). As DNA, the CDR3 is TGCAGTGCTAGATCCGCGGGAGGGGGCTACAATGAGCAGTTCTTC. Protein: CSARSAGGGYNEQFF.

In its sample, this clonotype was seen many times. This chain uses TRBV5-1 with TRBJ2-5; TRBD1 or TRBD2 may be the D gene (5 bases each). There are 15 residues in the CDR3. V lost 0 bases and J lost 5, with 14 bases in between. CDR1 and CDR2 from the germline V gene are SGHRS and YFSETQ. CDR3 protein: CASSLAPRGQETQYF. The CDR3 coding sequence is TGCGCCAGCAGCTTGGCTCCGAGGGGTCAGGAGACCCAGTACTTC.

CDR3 DNA sequence: TGTGCCAGCAGCCTTCTCGGTCGGGAGCAGTACTTC. Its translation is CASSLLGREQYF. The chain recombines TRBV7-3 with TRBJ2-7, with D unresolved. The CDR3 contains 12 residues. Germline CDR1 and CDR2: SGHTA and FQGTGA. Between the trimmed V and J ends, which lost 5 bases and 7 bases, there was a span of 12 bases.

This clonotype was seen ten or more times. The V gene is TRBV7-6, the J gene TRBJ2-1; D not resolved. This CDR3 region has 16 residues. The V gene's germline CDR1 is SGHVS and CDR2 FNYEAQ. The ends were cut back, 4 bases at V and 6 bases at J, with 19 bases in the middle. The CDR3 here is CASSSHPWSWGNEQFF. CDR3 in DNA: TGTGCCAGCAGCTCCCACCCTTGGAGTTGGGGCAATGAGCAGTTCTTC. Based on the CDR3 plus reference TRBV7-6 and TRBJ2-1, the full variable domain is GAGVSQSPRYKVTKRGQDVALRCDPISGHVSLYWYRQALGQGPEFLTYFNYEAQQDKSGLPNDRFSAERPEGSISTLTIQRTEQRDSAMYRCASSSHPWSWGNEQFFGPGTRLTVL.

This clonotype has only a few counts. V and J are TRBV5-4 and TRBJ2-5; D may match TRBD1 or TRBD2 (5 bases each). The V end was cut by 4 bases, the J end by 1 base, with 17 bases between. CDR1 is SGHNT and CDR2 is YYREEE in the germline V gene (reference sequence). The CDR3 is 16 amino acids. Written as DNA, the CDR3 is TGTGCCAGCAGCCCGAGGGGCGGACGTAGCCAAGAGACCCAGTACTTC. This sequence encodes CASSPRGGRSQETQYF.